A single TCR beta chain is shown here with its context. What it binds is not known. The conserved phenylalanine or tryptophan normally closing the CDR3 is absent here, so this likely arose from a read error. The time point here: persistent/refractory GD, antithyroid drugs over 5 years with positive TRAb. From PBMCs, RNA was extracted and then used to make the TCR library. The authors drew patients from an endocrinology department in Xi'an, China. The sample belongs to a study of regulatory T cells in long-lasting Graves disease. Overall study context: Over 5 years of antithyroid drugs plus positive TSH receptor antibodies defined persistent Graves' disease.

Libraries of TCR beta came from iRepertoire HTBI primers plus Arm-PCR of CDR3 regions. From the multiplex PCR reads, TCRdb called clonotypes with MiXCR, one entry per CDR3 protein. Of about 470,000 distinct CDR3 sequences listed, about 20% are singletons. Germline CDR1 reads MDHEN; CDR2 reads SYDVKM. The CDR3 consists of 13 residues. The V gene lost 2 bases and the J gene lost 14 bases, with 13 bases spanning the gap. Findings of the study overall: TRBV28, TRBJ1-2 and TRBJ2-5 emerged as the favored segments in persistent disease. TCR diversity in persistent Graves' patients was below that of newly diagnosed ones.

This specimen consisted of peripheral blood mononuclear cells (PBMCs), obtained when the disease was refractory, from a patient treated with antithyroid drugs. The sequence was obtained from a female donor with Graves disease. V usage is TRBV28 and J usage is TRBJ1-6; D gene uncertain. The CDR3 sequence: CASSLQVVGTLHL. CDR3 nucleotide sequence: TGTGCCAGCAGTTTACAGGTAGTAGGGACCCTCCACCTT.